The 24 T cell receptor beta chains listed next were all sequenced from one sample in a study of T cell responses to AZD1222 COVID-19 vaccine (dated by TCRdb to the early 2020s). In light of the paper, this sample's time point label describes: about 28 days (+/-7) after the second vaccine dose. Library preparation employed the immunoSEQ multiplex PCR assay. Not all clones reach the TCRdb copy of this immuneACCESS table, which keeps in-frame sequences only. Checked studies attribute under half of the gap to unresolved V genes and leave the rest unexplained. This sample is represented by 110,000 or so clones; about 91% of them were singletons. The biggest ten clones account for about 6.8% of the sample. The sequenced sample was peripheral blood, obtained 28 days after the second AZD1222 dose. The receptors derive from an adult who received the AZD1222 COVID-19 vaccine.

This chain links TRBV14 with TRBJ1-5; D not certain. Trimming removed 0 bases at V and 3 bases at J, with 3 bases between. The CDR3 consists of 13 residues. Germline assignment: CDR1 SGHDN and CDR2 FVKESK. CDR3 nucleotide sequence: TGTGCCAGCAGCCAAGATCACAATCAGCCCCAGCATTTT. Its translation is CASSQDHNQPQHF.

The chain has TRBV6-4 and TRBJ1-5; D is unresolved. Trimming took off 5 bases at V and 2 bases at J, with 13 bases between the two ends. The CDR3 spans 15 residues. The germline gives CDR1 MRHNA, CDR2 SNTAGT. The CDR3 sequence is CASSLEGSGNQPQHF. The CDR3 bases are TGTGCCAGCAGTCTCGAGGGATCGGGCAATCAGCCCCAGCATTTT.

This clone has just one count. The chain recombines TRBV5-1 with TRBJ2-7; 8 bases agree with TRBD1. Germline-derived CDR1 and CDR2 are SGHRS and YFSETQ. With V trimmed by 7 bases and J by 3 bases, 9 bases remained unmatched. This CDR3 spans 14 amino acids. The CDR3 nucleotides read TGCGCCAGCCGGCCTGGACAGGGAATCTACGAGCAGTACTTC. This encodes CASRPGQGIYEQYF.

The chain joins TRBV18 to TRBJ2-5; TRBD1 might be the D (6 bases). The CDR3 runs 14 residues. V lost 3 bases and J lost 0, with 8 bases in between. CDR1 is KGHSH and CDR2 is LQKENI in the germline V gene. Written as DNA, the CDR3 is TGTGCCAGCTCACCCGGACAGTACCAAGAGACCCAGTACTTC. Amino acid sequence: CASSPGQYQETQYF.

The chain carries TRBV7-3 and TRBJ2-1; D is ambiguous. From germline, CDR1 is SGHTA and CDR2 FQGTGA. The CDR3 contains 13 residues. V lost 5 bases and J 8 bases, leaving 13 bases between the germline ends. DNA of the CDR3: TGTGCCAGCAGCCTACAATTTGGGGATGAGCAGTTCTTC. Its translation: CASSLQFGDEQFF.

The rearrangement links TRBV28 to TRBJ1-2, with 10 bases aligning to TRBD1. CDR3 length: 15 residues. Germline V gene data show CDR1 as MDHEN and CDR2 as SYDVKM. The V gene end was trimmed by 10 bases and the J gene end by 0 bases; junction bases not matched to a gene: 8. The CDR3 DNA sequence: TGTGCCACCGGACAGGGGGTTATAGCTAACTATGGCTACACCTTC. Protein sequence: CATGQGVIANYGYTF.

This sequence joins TRBV19 and TRBJ1-2; the D is unclear. CDR1 is LNHDA and CDR2 is SQIVND in the germline V gene (reference sequence). This CDR3 is built from 14 residues. Trimming stripped 0 bases from V and 10 bases from J, with 15 bases between. CDR3 amino acids: CASSIDPGGVYYTF. DNA of the CDR3: TGTGCCAGTAGTATAGATCCGGGCGGCGTCTACTACACCTTC.

The chain carries TRBV27 and TRBJ2-2, with 9 bases that match TRBD1. The germline V gene encodes CDR1 MNHEY and CDR2 SMNVEV (reference sequence). The CDR3 has 16 residues. V lost 0 bases and J lost 5; bases outside the gene matches: 4. The DNA for the CDR3 is TGTGCCAGCAGTTTATCTTGGGACAGGGTAACCGGGGAGCTGTTTTTT. Protein sequence: CASSLSWDRVTGELFF.

The chain employs TRBV19 and TRBJ1-3; possible D gene TRBD1, 6 bases. This CDR3 region has 14 residues. The germline gives CDR1 LNHDA, CDR2 SQIVND (reference sequence). V shed 7 bases and J shed 0 bases, with 10 bases lying between them. For the CDR3, the DNA is TGTGCCAGTAACACGGACAGCTCTGGAAACACCATATATTTT. This gives the protein CASNTDSSGNTIYF. The variable domain in full, with the rest retrieved from reference TRBV19 and TRBJ1-3, is DGGITQSPKYLFRKEGQNVTLSCEQNLNHDAMYWYRQDPGQGLRLIYYSQIVNDFQKGDIAEGYSVSREKKESFPLTVTSAQKNPTAFYLCASNTDSSGNTIYFGEGSWLTVV.

The V gene is TRBV5-1, the J gene TRBJ1-1; TRBD1 matches at 7 bases. In germline, CDR1 is SGHRS, CDR2 YFSETQ. This CDR3 has 15 residues. V lost 0 bases and J lost 1; bases outside the gene matches: 3. CDR3 amino acids: CASSLAGQRNTEAFF. The CDR3 DNA is TGCGCCAGCAGCTTGGCGGGACAGAGGAACACTGAAGCTTTCTTT.

The V gene is TRBV19, the J gene TRBJ1-3; D gene ambiguous. Trimming shortened V by 10 bases and J by 0 bases, and 4 bases separated the two germline ends. CDR3 length: 11 residues. Looked up from germline, CDR1 is LNHDA and CDR2 is SQIVND (reference sequence). The CDR3: CATYSGNTIYF. For the CDR3, the DNA is TGTGCCACGTACTCTGGAAACACCATATATTTT. Complete variable domain (other parts from reference TRBV19 and TRBJ1-3): DGGITQSPKYLFRKEGQNVTLSCEQNLNHDAMYWYRQDPGQGLRLIYYSQIVNDFQKGDIAEGYSVSREKKESFPLTVTSAQKNPTAFYLCATYSGNTIYFGEGSWLTVV.

CDR3 amino acids: CASSLDNTDTQYF. CDR3 sequence (DNA): TGTGCCAGCAGCTTAGACAACACAGATACGCAGTATTTT. The chain is built from TRBV7-2 and TRBJ2-3; no clear D. The CDR3 loop spans 13 amino acids. Germline values: CDR1 SGHTA, CDR2 FQGNSA. Trimming removed 1 base at V and 2 bases at J, with 4 bases between. The full variable domain, rest sourced from reference TRBV7-2 and TRBJ2-3, is GAGVSQSPSNKVTEKGKDVELRCDPISGHTALYWYRQSLGQGLEFLIYFQGNSAPDKSGLPSDRFSAERTGGSVSTLTIQRTQQEDSAVYLCASSLDNTDTQYFGPGTRLTVL.

The chain recombines TRBV6-2 or TRBV6-3 with TRBJ2-3, with TRBD2 matching 8 bases. V gave up 6 bases and J gave up 3 bases; unmatched junction bases: 11. This CDR3 is 16 amino acids long. CDR1 is MNHEY and CDR2 is SVGEGT in the germline V gene. The CDR3 is CASSLRGGGQTDTQYF. CDR3 bases: TGTGCCAGCAGCCTTCGAGGCGGGGGGCAAACAGATACGCAGTATTTT.

V gene TRBV4-2 combines with J gene TRBJ1-5, with D maybe TRBD1 (5 bases). Germline assignment: CDR1 LGHNA and CDR2 YNFKEQ. V lost 1 base and J 4 bases, leaving 11 bases between the germline ends. CDR3 length: 15 amino acids. The CDR3 protein is CASSQVDSLNQPQHF. CDR3 bases: TGTGCCAGCAGCCAAGTAGACAGCCTGAATCAGCCCCAGCATTTT.

This clone has just one count. The V gene is TRBV5-4, the J gene TRBJ1-4; D uncertain. V lost 1 base and J 0 bases, leaving 7 bases between the germline ends. The germline CDR1 and CDR2 sequences are SGHNT and YYREEE (reference sequence). The CDR3 spans 15 residues. CDR3 nucleotides: TGTGCCAGCAGCTTGAAGACTGCAACTAATGAAAAACTGTTTTTT. Amino acids: CASSLKTATNEKLFF.

The chain joins TRBV7-6 to TRBJ2-5; D is unresolved. CDR3 length: 12 amino acids. CDR1 and CDR2 from the germline V gene are SGHVS and FNYEAQ. Trimming removed 2 bases from V and 5 bases from J, with 6 bases in between. DNA for the CDR3: TGTGCCAGCAGCTTATGGCGGGAGACCCAGTACTTC. Translation gives CASSLWRETQYF.

The chain uses TRBV7-2 and TRBJ2-3; D may correspond to TRBD1 or TRBD2 (5 bases each). The germline gives CDR1 SGHTA, CDR2 FQGNSA. The V end was cut by 6 bases, the J end by 3 bases, with 13 bases between. The CDR3 has 14 residues. This CDR3 is CASRGPGGTDTQYF. DNA for the CDR3: TGTGCCAGCAGGGGCCCTGGGGGTACAGATACGCAGTATTTT.

The chain is built from TRBV18 and TRBJ2-5, with D maybe TRBD1 (5 bases). With 3 bases removed from V and 2 bases from J, the gap between germline ends came to 10 bases. The CDR3 is 14 amino acids. Germline lookup yields CDR1 KGHSH and CDR2 LQKENI. This chain's CDR3 is CASSPQGGQETQYF. DNA for the CDR3: TGTGCCAGCTCACCCCAGGGTGGACAAGAGACCCAGTACTTC.

The V call is TRBV5-8, the J call TRBJ2-2; D not resolved. Per the germline V gene, CDR1 is SGHTS and CDR2 is YDEGEE. CDR3 length: 15 amino acids. V shed 4 bases and J shed 4 bases, with 14 bases lying between them. CDR3 bases: TGTGCCAGCAGCCTGACACTGTCGAGCACCGGGGAGCTGTTTTTT. It specifies CASSLTLSSTGELFF.

This rearrangement joins TRBV5-1 to TRBJ2-7; possibly TRBD1 for D (6 bases). Looked up from germline, CDR1 is SGHRS and CDR2 is YFSETQ. CDR3 length: 15 residues. Trimming left V 4 bases short and J 4 bases short, with 18 bases between. The CDR3 nucleotides are TGCGCCAGCAGCCCCATCGAGAGGGGGTCGTACGAGCAGTACTTC. Encoded protein: CASSPIERGSYEQYF.

The genes are TRBV5-1 and TRBJ2-5; 7 nucleotides line up with TRBD1. The CDR3 is made up of 16 amino acids. CDR1 and CDR2 (germline): SGHRS, YFSETQ. The V gene end was trimmed by 0 bases and the J gene end by 4 bases; junction bases not matched to a gene: 9. This CDR3 reads CASSLAGKSGGETQYF. Written as DNA, the CDR3 is TGCGCCAGCAGCTTGGCCGGGAAGTCAGGGGGAGAGACCCAGTACTTC.

The chain couples TRBV10-2 to TRBJ1-1; D is ambiguous. Germline loops: CDR1 WSHSY, CDR2 SAAADI. V was pared by 4 bases and J by 0 bases, with 3 bases between. The length of the CDR3 is 12 residues. The CDR3 protein is CASSGMNTEAFF. DNA for the CDR3: TGCGCCAGCAGTGGGATGAACACTGAAGCTTTCTTT.

The genes are TRBV7-2 and TRBJ2-1; D is unresolved. The ends were cut back, 1 base at V and 7 bases at J, with 5 bases in the middle. The CDR3 is 12 amino acids. From germline, CDR1 is SGHTA and CDR2 FQGNSA. The CDR3 DNA is TGTGCCAGCAGCTTAGACGTGAATGAGCAGTTCTTC. It codes for CASSLDVNEQFF. The variable domain in full, completed from reference TRBV7-2 and TRBJ2-1, reads GAGVSQSPSNKVTEKGKDVELRCDPISGHTALYWYRQSLGQGLEFLIYFQGNSAPDKSGLPSDRFSAERTGGSVSTLTIQRTQQEDSAVYLCASSLDVNEQFFGPGTRLTVL.

The chain uses TRBV4-3 and TRBJ2-7; weak D call: TRBD1 (6 bases). Germline V gives CDR1 LGHNA, CDR2 YSLEER. V shed 0 bases and J shed 3 bases, with 12 bases lying between them. CDR3 length: 15 amino acids. The CDR3 DNA follows: TGCGCCAGCAGCCAAGATCACAGGGATCTCTACGAGCAGTACTTC. Amino acid sequence: CASSQDHRDLYEQYF.